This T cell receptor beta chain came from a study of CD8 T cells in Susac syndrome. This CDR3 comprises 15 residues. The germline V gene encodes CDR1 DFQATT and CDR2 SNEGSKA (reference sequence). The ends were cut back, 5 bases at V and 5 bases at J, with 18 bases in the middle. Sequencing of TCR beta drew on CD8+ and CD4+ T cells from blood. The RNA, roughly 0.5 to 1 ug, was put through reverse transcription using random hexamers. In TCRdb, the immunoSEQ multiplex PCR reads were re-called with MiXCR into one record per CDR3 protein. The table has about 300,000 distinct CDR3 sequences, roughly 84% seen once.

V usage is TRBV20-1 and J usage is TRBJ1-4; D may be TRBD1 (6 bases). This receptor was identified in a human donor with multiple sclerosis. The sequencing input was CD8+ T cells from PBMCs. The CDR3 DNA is TGCAGTGCTCTTGAAGGGGGACGGTGGAATGAAAAACTGTTTTTT. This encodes CSALEGGRWNEKLFF.